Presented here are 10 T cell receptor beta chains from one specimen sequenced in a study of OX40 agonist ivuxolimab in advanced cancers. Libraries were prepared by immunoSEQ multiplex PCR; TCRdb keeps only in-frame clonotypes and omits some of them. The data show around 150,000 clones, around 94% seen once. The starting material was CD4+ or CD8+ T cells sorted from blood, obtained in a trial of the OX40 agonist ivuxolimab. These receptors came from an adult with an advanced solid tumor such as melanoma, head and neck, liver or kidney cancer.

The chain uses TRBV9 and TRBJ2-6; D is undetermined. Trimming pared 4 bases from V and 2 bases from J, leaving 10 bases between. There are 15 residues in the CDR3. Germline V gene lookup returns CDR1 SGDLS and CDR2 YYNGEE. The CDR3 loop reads CASSRGNAGANVLTF. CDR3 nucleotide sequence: TGTGCCAGCAGCCGAGGCAACGCTGGGGCCAACGTCCTGACTTTC.

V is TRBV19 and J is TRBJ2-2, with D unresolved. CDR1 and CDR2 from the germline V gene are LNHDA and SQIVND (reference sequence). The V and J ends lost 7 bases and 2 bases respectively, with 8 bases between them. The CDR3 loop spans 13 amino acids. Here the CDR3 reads CASIRHNTGELFF. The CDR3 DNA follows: TGTGCCAGTATTCGCCATAACACCGGGGAGCTGTTTTTT.

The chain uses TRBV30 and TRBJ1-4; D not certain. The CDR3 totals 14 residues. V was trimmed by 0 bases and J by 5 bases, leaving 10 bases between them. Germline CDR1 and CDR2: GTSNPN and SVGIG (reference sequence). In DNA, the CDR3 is TGTGCCTGGAGTGTACAGCTCCAGAATGAAAAACTGTTTTTT. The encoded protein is CAWSVQLQNEKLFF. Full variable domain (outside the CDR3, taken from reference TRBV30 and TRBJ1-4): SQTIHQWPATLVQPVGSPLSLECTVEGTSNPNLYWYRQAAGRGLQLLFYSVGIGQISSEVPQNLSASRPQDRQFILSSKKLLLSDSGFYLCAWSVQLQNEKLFFGSGTQLSVL.

The CDR3 loop is CASSLNGQGADTQYF. CDR3 nucleotide sequence: TGTGCCAGCAGCTTAAACGGTCAGGGGGCGGATACGCAGTATTTT. This sequence joins TRBV7-3 and TRBJ2-3; 8 positions agree with TRBD1. This CDR3 has 15 residues. From germline, CDR1 is SGHTA and CDR2 FQGTGA. V gave up 1 base and J gave up 6 bases; unmatched junction bases: 6.

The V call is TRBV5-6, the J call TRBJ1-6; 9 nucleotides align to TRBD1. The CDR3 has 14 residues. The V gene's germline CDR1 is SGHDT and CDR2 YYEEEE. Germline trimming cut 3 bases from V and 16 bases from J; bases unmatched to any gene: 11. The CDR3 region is CASSYGTGNLPLHF. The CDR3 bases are TGTGCCAGCAGCTACGGGACAGGGAACCTCCCGCTCCACTTT. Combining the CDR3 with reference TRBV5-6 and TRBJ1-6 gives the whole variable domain DAGVTQSPTHLIKTRGQQVTLRCSPKSGHDTVSWYQQALGQGPQFIFQYYEEEERQRGNFPDRFSGHQFPNYSSELNVNALLLGDSALYLCASSYGTGNLPLHFGNGTRLTVT.

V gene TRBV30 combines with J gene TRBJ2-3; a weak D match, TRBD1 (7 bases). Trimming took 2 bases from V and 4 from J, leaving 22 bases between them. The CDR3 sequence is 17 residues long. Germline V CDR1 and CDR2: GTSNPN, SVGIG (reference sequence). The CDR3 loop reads CAWSPPAGGIPPDTQYF. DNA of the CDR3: TGTGCCTGGAGTCCCCCGGCAGGGGGGATTCCCCCAGATACGCAGTATTTT.

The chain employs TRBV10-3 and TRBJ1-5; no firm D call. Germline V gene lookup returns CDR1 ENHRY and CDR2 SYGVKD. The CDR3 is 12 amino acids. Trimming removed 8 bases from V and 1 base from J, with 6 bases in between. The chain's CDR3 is CAIRESNQPQHF. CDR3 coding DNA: TGTGCCATCCGGGAGAGCAATCAGCCCCAGCATTTT.

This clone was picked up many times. The CDR3 is CASSPLSGAASYEQYF. CDR3 nucleotide sequence: TGTGCCAGCAGCCCTCTCTCGGGGGCTGCCTCCTACGAGCAGTACTTC. This rearrangement joins TRBV11-2 to TRBJ2-7, with D perhaps matching TRBD1 or TRBD2 (6 bases each). The CDR3 is made up of 16 amino acids. Germline lookup yields CDR1 SGHAT and CDR2 FQNNGV. The germline V and J ends were trimmed by 5 bases and 0 bases, with 17 bases remaining between them.

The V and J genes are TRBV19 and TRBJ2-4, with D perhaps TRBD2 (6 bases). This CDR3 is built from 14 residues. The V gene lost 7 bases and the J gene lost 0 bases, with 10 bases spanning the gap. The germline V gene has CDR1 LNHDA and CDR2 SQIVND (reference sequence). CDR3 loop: CASTAGLAKNIQYF. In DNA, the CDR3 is TGTGCCAGTACTGCGGGATTAGCCAAAAACATTCAGTACTTC.

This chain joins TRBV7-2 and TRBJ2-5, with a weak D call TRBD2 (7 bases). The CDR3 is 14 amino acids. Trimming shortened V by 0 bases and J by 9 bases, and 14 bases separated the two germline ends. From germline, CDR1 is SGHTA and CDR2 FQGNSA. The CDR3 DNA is TGTGCCAGCAGCTTAGCGGGGGGGCCTAGAGCCCAGTACTTC. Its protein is CASSLAGGPRAQYF.